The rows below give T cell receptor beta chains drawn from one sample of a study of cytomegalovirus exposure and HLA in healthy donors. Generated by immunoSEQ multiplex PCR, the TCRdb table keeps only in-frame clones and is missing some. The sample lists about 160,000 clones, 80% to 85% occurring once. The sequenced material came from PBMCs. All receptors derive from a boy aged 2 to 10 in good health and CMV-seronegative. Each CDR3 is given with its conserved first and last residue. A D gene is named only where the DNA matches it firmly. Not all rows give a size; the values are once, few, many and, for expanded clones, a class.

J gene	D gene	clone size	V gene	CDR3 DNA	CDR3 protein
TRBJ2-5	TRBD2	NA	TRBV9	TGTGCCAGCAGCGGAACCACTAGCGGGGGGAAAGAGACCCAGTACTTC	CASSGTTSGGKETQYF
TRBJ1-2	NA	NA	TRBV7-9	TGTGCCAGCAGCCCAGGTCCGGCAGGGTTGCACAACTATGGCTACACCTTC	CASSPGPAGLHNYGYTF
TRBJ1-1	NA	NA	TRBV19	TGTGCCAGTAGTATTAGTGGTGGGGGCTACACTGAAGCTTTCTTT	CASSISGGGYTEAFF
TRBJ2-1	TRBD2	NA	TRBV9	TGTGCCAGCAGCTTCGGGACTAGCGGGAGAGGTGAGCAGTTCTTC	CASSFGTSGRGEQFF
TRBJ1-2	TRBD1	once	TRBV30	TGTGCCTGGGGGAGGGACAGGGGCGGATTTGGCTACACCTTC	CAWGRDRGGFGYTF
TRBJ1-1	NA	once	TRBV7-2	TGTGCCAGCAGCTTAGGGAGGGCTTTGAACACTGAAGCTTTCTTT	CASSLGRALNTEAFF
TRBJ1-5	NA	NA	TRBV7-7	TGTGCTAGCAGCTTATTCAGGGTAGATTATGATCAGCCCCAGCATTTT	CASSLFRVDYDQPQHF
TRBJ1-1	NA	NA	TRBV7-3	TGTGCCAGCAGCTTAAGCCCGGGAAACACTGAAGCTTTCTTT	CASSLSPGNTEAFF
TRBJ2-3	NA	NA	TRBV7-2	TGTGCCAGCAGCTTAAATCCGACTACCCGAGTCACAGATACGCAGTATTTT	CASSLNPTTRVTDTQYF
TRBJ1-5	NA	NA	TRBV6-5	TGTGCCAGCAGTTACTCGACATCGCAGCCCCAGCATTTT	CASSYSTSQPQHF
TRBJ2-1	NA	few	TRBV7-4	TGTGCCAGCAGCTTCGATCTTAGATACAATGAGCAGTTCTTC	CASSFDLRYNEQFF
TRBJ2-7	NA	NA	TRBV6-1	TGTGCCAGCAGTGGTGGTAGCTTAAGGGAGCAGTACTTC	CASSGGSLREQYF
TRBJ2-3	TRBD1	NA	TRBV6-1	TGTGCCAGCAATCGACAGGGGAAGACAGATACGCAGTATTTT	CASNRQGKTDTQYF
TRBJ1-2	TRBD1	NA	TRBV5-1	TGCGCCAGCAGTTTGGGGGACAGTAACTATGGCTACACCTTC	CASSLGDSNYGYTF
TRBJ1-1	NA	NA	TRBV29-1	TGCAGCGTTGACCGGGTATGGACTGAAGCTTTCTTT	CSVDRVWTEAFF
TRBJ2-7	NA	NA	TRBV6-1	TGTGCCAGCAGTGAAGATGGCGGAATCTACGAGCAGTACTTC	CASSEDGGIYEQYF
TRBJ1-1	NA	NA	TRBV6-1	TGTGCCAGCAGTGAAGGGCCAATTGAAGCTTTCTTT	CASSEGPIEAFF
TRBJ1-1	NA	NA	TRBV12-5	TGTGCTAGTGGTAGGGACACCTCGGAGTTCACTGAAGCTTTCTTT	CASGRDTSEFTEAFF
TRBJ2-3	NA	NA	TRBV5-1	TGCGCCAGCAGCTTGGGGGGGGGCACAGATACGCAGTATTTT	CASSLGGGTDTQYF
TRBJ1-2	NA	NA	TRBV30	TGTGCCTGGAGTGCCGGGGGGACAACCGAAGGGCTCTATGGCTACACCTTC	CAWSAGGTTEGLYGYTF
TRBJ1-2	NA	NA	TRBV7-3	TGTGCCAGCAGCTTAAACCCCGGGAGGGGCTACACCTTC	CASSLNPGRGYTF
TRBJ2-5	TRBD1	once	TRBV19	TGTGCCAGTAGTCAAGGGATCATGACAGGGGGGCAAGAGACCCAGTACTTC	CASSQGIMTGGQETQYF
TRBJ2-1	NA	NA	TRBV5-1	TGCGCCAGCAGCTCCGACGGGGTAGCGACCTCCTACAATGAGCAGTTCTTC	CASSSDGVATSYNEQFF
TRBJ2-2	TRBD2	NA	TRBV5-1	TGCGCCAGCAGCCTTACCGGGGGGTCCGACACCGGGGAGCTGTTTTTT	CASSLTGGSDTGELFF
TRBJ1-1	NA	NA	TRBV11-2	TGTGCCAGCAGCTTAGAGTCAAGGGGAAACTCGCCTGAAGCTTTCTTT	CASSLESRGNSPEAFF
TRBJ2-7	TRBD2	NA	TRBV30	TGTGCCTGGAGTACTAGCGGGAGCCACGAGCAGTACTTC	CAWSTSGSHEQYF
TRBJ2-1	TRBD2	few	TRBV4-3	TGCGCCAGCACTCCGGGACTAGCGGTTGTGAATGAGCAGTTCTTC	CASTPGLAVVNEQFF
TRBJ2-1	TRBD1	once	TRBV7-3	TGTGCCAGCAGTCTCGGACAGGGCTCCTACAATGAGCAGTTCTTC	CASSLGQGSYNEQFF
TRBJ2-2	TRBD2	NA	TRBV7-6	TGTGCCAGCAGCTCAAAAGCGGGGCTGAACACCGGGGAGCTGTTTTTT	CASSSKAGLNTGELFF
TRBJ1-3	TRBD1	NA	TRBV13	TGTGCCAGCAGCCCAAACAGGGGCTTAGGAAACACCATATATTTT	CASSPNRGLGNTIYF
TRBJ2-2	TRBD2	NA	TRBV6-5	TGTGCCAGCAGGATGGGACTAGCAGCCGGGGAGCTGTTTTTT	CASRMGLAAGELFF
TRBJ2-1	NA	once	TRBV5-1	TGCGCCAGCAGCCGAACTCCGAGCTCCTACAATGAGCAGTTCTTC	CASSRTPSSYNEQFF
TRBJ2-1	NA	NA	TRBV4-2	TGTGCCAGCAGCCAAGTAGACGGGAGCTCCTACAATGAGCAGTTCTTC	CASSQVDGSSYNEQFF
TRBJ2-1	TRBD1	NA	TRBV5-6	TGTGCCAGCAGCTTGACAGGGGCGAGGAACAATGAGCAGTTCTTC	CASSLTGARNNEQFF
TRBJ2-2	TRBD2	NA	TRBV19	TGTGCCAGTAGTACCCCCGGGACTAGCGGGAACACCGGGGAGCTGTTTTTT	CASSTPGTSGNTGELFF
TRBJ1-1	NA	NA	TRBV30	TGTGCCTGGAGTGCTAGGGGGAAGAACACTGAAGCTTTCTTT	CAWSARGKNTEAFF
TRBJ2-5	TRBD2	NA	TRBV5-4	TGTGCCAGCAGGGAAGGGACTAGAGAAGAGACCCAGTACTTC	CASREGTREETQYF
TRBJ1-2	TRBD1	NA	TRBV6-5	TGTGCCAGCGCCGGGACAGGGGGCAGCTATGGCTACACCTTC	CASAGTGGSYGYTF
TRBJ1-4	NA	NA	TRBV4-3	TGCGCCAGCAGCCAAGAGGGCAGGGGCGAAAAACTGTTTTTT	CASSQEGRGEKLFF
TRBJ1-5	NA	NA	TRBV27	TGTGCCAGCAGCCGCCAGGGACTTAGCAATCAGCCCCAGCATTTT	CASSRQGLSNQPQHF
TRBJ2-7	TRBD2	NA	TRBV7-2	TGTGCCAGCAGCCTGGACGGGGGGGCCGTCTACGAGCAGTACTTC	CASSLDGGAVYEQYF
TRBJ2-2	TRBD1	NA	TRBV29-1	TGCAGCGTCTCGACAGGGGTCAGGGAGCTGTTTTTT	CSVSTGVRELFF
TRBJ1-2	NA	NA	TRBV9	TGTGCCAGCAGCGTAAGGCCTGGGGCCGGCGGCTACACCTTC	CASSVRPGAGGYTF
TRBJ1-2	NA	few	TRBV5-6	TGTGCCAGCAGCTCGGAACCGAACAGGGCCAACTATGGCTACACCTTC	CASSSEPNRANYGYTF
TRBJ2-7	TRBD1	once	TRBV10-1	TGCGCCAGCAAAATGCCGGGACAGGATTACGAGCAGTACTTC	CASKMPGQDYEQYF
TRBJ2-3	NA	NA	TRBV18	TGTGCCAGCTCACCACGGGACACTAGCACAGATACGCAGTATTTT	CASSPRDTSTDTQYF
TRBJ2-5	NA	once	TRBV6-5	TGTGCCAGCAGTTACCGGGGTCAAGAGACCCAGTACTTC	CASSYRGQETQYF
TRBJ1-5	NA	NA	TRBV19	TGTGCCAGTAGTATAGCCCCGGGAGGGATCGGGAATCAGCCCCAGCATTTT	CASSIAPGGIGNQPQHF
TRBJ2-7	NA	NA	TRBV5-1	TGCGCCAGCAGCCTCCAAGCGAGCTCCTACGAGCAGTACTTC	CASSLQASSYEQYF
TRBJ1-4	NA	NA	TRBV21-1	TGTGCCAGCAGCCCCACGGGTGGAAAACTGTTTTTT	CASSPTGGKLFF
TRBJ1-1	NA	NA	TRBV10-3	TGTGCCATCAGTTTGAGCTCCGTGAACACTGAAGCTTTCTTT	CAISLSSVNTEAFF
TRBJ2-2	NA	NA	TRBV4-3	TGCGCCAGCAGCCAAGAAACGGAAGGGGTTTCGGGGGAGCTGTTTTTT	CASSQETEGVSGELFF
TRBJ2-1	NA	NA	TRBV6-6	TGTGCCAGCAGTTACCAGGAAGGTGGGCATGTAAATGAGCAGTTCTTC	CASSYQEGGHVNEQFF
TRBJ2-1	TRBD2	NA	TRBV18	TGTGCCAGCTCACCTGGGAGGGCCATTGGGAATGAGCAGTTCTTC	CASSPGRAIGNEQFF
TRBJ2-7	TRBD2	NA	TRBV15	TGTGCCACCAGCAGAGCGCCTAGCGGGAGAAATTCTGACGAGCAGTACTTC	CATSRAPSGRNSDEQYF